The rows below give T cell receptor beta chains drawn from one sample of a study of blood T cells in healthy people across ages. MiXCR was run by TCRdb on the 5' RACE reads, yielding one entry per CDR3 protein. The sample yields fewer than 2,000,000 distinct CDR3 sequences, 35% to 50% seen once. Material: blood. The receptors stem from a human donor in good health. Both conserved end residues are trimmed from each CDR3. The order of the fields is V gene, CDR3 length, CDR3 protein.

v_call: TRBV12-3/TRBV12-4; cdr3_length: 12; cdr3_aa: ASTRGEYNSPLH
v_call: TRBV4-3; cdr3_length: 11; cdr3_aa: ASSRVAGNTIY
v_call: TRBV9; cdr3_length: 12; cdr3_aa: ASSEHPDFDEQY
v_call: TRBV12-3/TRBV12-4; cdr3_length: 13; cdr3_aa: ASSLEDRGVNEQF
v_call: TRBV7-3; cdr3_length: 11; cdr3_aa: ASSLRGYGELF
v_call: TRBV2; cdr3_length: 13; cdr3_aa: ASSVSFKGNQPQH
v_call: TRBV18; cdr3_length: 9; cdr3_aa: ASSDGEKLF
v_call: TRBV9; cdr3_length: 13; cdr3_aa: ASSVGSGPNTEAF
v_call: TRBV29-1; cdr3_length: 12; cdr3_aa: SVDASGQTDTQY
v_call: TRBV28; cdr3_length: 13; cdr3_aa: ASSPGTEPSYEQY
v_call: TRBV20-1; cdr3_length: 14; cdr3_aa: SAPTSGGAFYNEQF
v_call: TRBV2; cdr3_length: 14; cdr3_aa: ASSDGVGPTNEKLF
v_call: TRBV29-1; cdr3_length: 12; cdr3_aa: SAVTGGDSYEQY
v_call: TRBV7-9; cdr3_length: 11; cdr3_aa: ASTLGKGEKLF
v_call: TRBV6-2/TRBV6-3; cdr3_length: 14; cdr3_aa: ASSYPAGGSYNEQF
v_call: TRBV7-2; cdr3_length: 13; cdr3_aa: ASSLGGREFYEQY
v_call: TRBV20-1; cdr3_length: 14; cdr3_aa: SAVGSGQGSTDTQY
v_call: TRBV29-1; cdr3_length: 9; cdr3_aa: SVESYNEQF
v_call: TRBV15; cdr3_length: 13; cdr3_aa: ATSRDAGGAFSQF
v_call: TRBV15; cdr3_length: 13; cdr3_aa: ATSRGKQDNQPQH
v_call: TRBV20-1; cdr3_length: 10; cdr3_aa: SASSTNQPQH
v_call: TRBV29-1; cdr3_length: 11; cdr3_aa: SGDRGQGNEQF
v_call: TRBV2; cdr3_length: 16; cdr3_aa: ASSVGSSGGSPPYEQY
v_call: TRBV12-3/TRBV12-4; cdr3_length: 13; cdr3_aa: ANSLRFDSQETQY
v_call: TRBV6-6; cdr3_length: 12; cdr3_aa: ASSYAAQGYGYT
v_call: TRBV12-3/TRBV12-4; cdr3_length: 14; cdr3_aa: ASSYDQGTGDEKLF
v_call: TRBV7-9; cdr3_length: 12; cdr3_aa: ASSSDRRDEKLF
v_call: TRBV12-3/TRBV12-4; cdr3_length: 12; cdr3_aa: ASSFGHVNQPQH
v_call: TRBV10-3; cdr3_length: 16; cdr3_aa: AISDVAGGRSSYNEQF
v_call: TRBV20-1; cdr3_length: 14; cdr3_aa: SALGPGVSGANVLT
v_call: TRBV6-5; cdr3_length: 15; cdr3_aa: ASSYSLVAASSYEQY
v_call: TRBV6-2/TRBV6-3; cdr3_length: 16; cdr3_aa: ASSPRSPGLAGNNEQF
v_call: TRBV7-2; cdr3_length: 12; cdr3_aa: ASSFQLSGTEQY
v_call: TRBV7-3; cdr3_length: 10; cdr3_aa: ASSLTHSELF
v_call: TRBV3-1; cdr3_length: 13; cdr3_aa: ASSPRDCLNQPQH
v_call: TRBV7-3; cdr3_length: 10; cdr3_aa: ASSPDGTSKF
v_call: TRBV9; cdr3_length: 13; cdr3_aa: ASSVAGRGGPEQF
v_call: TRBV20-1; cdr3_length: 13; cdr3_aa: SAPRRELAKNIQY
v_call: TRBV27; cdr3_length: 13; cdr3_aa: ASSPFRGRSYEQY
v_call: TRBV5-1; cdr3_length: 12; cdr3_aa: ASSLAGRYYEQY
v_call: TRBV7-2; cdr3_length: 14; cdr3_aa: ASSLAHQGAYNEQF
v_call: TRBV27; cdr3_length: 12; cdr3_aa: ASRFAGRYNEQF
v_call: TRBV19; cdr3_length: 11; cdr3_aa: AAEPGSGYGYT
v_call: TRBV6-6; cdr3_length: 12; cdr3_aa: ASRKAGDYYGYT
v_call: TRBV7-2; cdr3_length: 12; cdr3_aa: ASSRGPGGEKLF
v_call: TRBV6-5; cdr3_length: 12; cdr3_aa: ASSPEQGAKGYT
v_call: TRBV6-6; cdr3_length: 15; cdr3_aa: ASSYSRNRDLLETQY
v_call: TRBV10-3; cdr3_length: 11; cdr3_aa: AISESMWDTQY